Each of the 10 T cell receptor beta chains below was sequenced from the same sample in a study of cytomegalovirus exposure and HLA in healthy donors. Amplification used 60 Vbeta primers and 13 Jbeta primers. TCRdb's copy holds only in-frame clones and misses some; the assay was immunoSEQ multiplex PCR. The table lists 100,000 to 150,000 clones, approximately 80% of them singletons. The specimen sequenced was PBMCs. The receptors shown here come from a young woman in good health and CMV-seropositive.

The rearrangement links TRBV6-1 to TRBJ1-5; no definite D call. CDR3 length: 15 residues. Germline CDR1 reads MNHNS; CDR2 reads SASEGT. Trimming removed 5 bases from V and 0 bases from J, with 11 bases in between. The CDR3 nucleotides read TGTGCCAGCAGTCCCGTTGCAGATAGCAATCAGCCCCAGCATTTT. Translating gives CASSPVADSNQPQHF.

This clone is medium-sized in the sample. The J gene is TRBJ2-7, the V gene TRBV25-1, with D possibly matching TRBD2 (5 bases). This CDR3 is 13 amino acids long. The germline gives CDR1 MGHDK, CDR2 SYGVNS. The V gene lost 6 bases and the J gene lost 4 bases, with 13 bases spanning the gap. Written as DNA, the CDR3 is TGTGCCAGCAGCCCTACCGAGGGTTACGAGCAGTACTTC. It yields the protein CASSPTEGYEQYF.

The chain employs TRBV7-9 and TRBJ2-2, with 10 bases identical to TRBD2. V lost 5 bases to trimming and J lost 5 bases; unmatched junction nucleotides: 8. The CDR3 contains 16 residues. Per germline, CDR1 SEHNR and CDR2 FQNEAQ (reference sequence). In DNA form, the CDR3 reads TGTGCCAGCAGCCCTCGGAGCGGGGGGGAAACCGGGGAGCTGTTTTTT. Amino acid sequence: CASSPRSGGETGELFF.

The chain combines TRBV11-2 with TRBJ2-7; 9 nucleotides line up with TRBD2. The CDR3 sequence is 15 residues long. The germline CDR1 and CDR2 sequences are SGHAT and FQNNGV. Trimming at V came to 5 bases and at J to 3 bases, leaving 8 bases not matched to a gene. In DNA, the CDR3 is TGTGCCAGCAGCCCCGGGGGCGGGGGGGACTACGAGCAGTACTTC. Amino acids: CASSPGGGGDYEQYF.

The CDR3 reads CAWSPTPQDGYTF. In DNA, the CDR3 is TGTGCCTGGAGTCCAACTCCCCAGGATGGCTACACCTTC. The rearrangement uses TRBV30 and TRBJ1-2; D gene uncertain. Looked up from germline, CDR1 is GTSNPN and CDR2 is SVGIG (reference sequence). Deletions cut 2 bases from V and 6 bases from J, with 13 bases between. The CDR3 has 13 amino acids.

V usage is TRBV5-4 and J usage is TRBJ2-1; 10 bases are shared with TRBD1. Trimming cost V 4 bases and J 8 bases; bases outside gene matches: 12. The V gene's germline CDR1 is SGHNT and CDR2 YYREEE (reference sequence). This CDR3 comprises 16 residues. The CDR3 DNA reads TGTGCCAGCAGCCCCGGGCCGGGACAGGGGAGGGATGAGCAGTTCTTC. It codes for CASSPGPGQGRDEQFF. Variable domain in full (rest from reference TRBV5-4 and TRBJ2-1): ETGVTQSPTHLIKTRGQQVTLRCSSQSGHNTVSWYQQALGQGPQFIFQYYREEENGRGNFPPRFSGLQFPNYSSELNVNALELDDSALYLCASSPGPGQGRDEQFFGPGTRLTVL.

The chain uses TRBV5-1 and TRBJ2-7, with 9 nucleotides matching TRBD2. Looked up from germline, CDR1 is SGHRS and CDR2 is YFSETQ. CDR3 length equals 15 residues. J was trimmed by 0 bases and V by 0 bases; bases with no gene match: 1. The CDR3 coding sequence is TGCGCCAGCAGCTTGGGGACTAGCGTCTCCTACGAGCAGTACTTC. Translating it yields CASSLGTSVSYEQYF.

The chain joins TRBV7-3 to TRBJ2-1, with TRBD2 matching over 11 bases. This CDR3 is 14 amino acids long. Germline V gene lookup returns CDR1 SGHTA and CDR2 FQGTGA. The trim removed 4 bases at V and 6 bases at J, leaving 2 bases unmatched. The CDR3 DNA reads TGTGCCAGCAGCTCTAGCGGGGGGCTCAATGAGCAGTTCTTC. Translation gives CASSSSGGLNEQFF.

The genes are TRBV9 and TRBJ2-6; D remains ambiguous. This CDR3 spans 18 amino acids. Germline V CDR1 and CDR2: SGDLS, YYNGEE. V lost 4 bases and J 0 bases, leaving 17 bases between the germline ends. The CDR3 sequence: CASSPPGDGSSGANVLTF. The CDR3 DNA is TGTGCCAGCAGCCCCCCTGGAGACGGAAGCTCTGGGGCCAACGTCCTGACTTTC.

CDR3 bases: TGCGCCAGCAGCCAAAGCTTGGGAGGGTTCGGCGGGGAGCTGTTTTTT. It translates to CASSQSLGGFGGELFF. J is TRBJ2-2 and V is TRBV4-1; 7 nucleotides agree with TRBD2. The length of the CDR3 is 16 residues. Germline trimming cut 2 bases from V and 7 bases from J; bases unmatched to any gene: 10. Germline loops: CDR1 MGHRA, CDR2 YSYEKL.